What follows is one TCR beta chain and its context. The target antigen is unknown. The source of the sample is a study of cytomegalovirus exposure and HLA in healthy donors. Study-level background: Both the roughly 120 validation repertoires and the approximately 640 first-cohort repertoires used the same platform, as reported by a later analysis. Study-level results: In vitro work confirmed that a few CMV-associated chains recognize CMV antigens.

This table comes from immunoSEQ multiplex PCR, and its TCRdb copy is limited to in-frame clones, with some not included. The sample gives over 250,000 clones, around 86% of which show up once; roughly 0.99% is in the top ten. This CDR3 has 13 amino acids. V was cut by 4 bases and J by 5 bases, with 12 bases left in between. Looked up from germline, CDR1 is SGHRS and CDR2 is YFSETQ. The chain combines TRBV5-1 with TRBJ1-1; D gene uncertain. The receptor's source is a woman younger than 35 in good health and CMV-seronegative. The sequencing input was PBMCs. The CDR3 nucleotides are TGCGCCAGCAGCCTAAAAGGAGGGACTGAAGCTTTCTTT. Amino acids: CASSLKGGTEAFF.